Listed below are T cell receptor beta chains from one sample, sequenced in a study of T-cell memory formation after mild COVID-19. In TCRdb, the 5' RACE reads were re-called with MiXCR into one record per CDR3 protein. The sample records some 440,000 distinct CDR3 sequences, roughly 25% being singletons. The sample comprised PBMCs or a T cell subset sorted from them (not recorded which). Source of these receptors: an adult woman who had mild COVID-19 (a few samples of this study predate the infection). Cell type and time point are not known. Both conserved end residues are part of each CDR3. The D gene is left open where the match is weak. Rows may omit the clone size; those that give it use once, few, many or a size class.

>TRBV20-1|many|TRBJ1-1|.
CSAYGNTEAFF
TGCAGTGCCTATGGAAACACTGAAGCTTTCTTT
>TRBV7-2|.|TRBJ2-5|.
CASSQLKETQYF
TGTGCCAGCAGCCAGCTAAAAGAGACCCAGTACTTC
>TRBV18|few|TRBJ2-7|.
CASSPTGAGEQYF
TGTGCCAGCTCACCAACGGGAGCCGGCGAGCAGTACTTC
>TRBV2|many|TRBJ2-3|TRBD1
CASSGGTASTDTQYF
TGTGCCAGCAGTGGGGGGACAGCTAGCACAGATACGCAGTATTTT
>TRBV30|few|TRBJ2-6|TRBD2
CAWSVASLAGSSGANVLTF
TGTGCCTGGAGTGTAGCAAGCCTAGCGGGGAGTTCTGGGGCCAACGTCCTGACTTTC
>TRBV7-3|.|TRBJ2-1|TRBD2
CASSLGTSGNEQFF
TGTGCCAGCAGCCTCGGGACTAGCGGTAATGAGCAGTTCTTC
>TRBV12-3/TRBV12-4|.|TRBJ2-1|.
CASSFGQRANEQFF
TGTGCCAGCAGTTTTGGACAGAGGGCCAATGAGCAGTTCTTC
>TRBV3-1|.|TRBJ1-1|TRBD1
CASSQGQGAIDTEAFF
TGTGCCAGCAGCCAAGGGCAGGGGGCGATCGACACTGAAGCTTTCTTT
>TRBV4-1|many|TRBJ2-5|.
CASSQGSRGYQETQYF
TGCGCCAGCAGCCAAGGTTCGCGGGGCTACCAAGAGACCCAGTACTTC
>TRBV7-9|few|TRBJ2-2|.
CASSSTNWTEPNTGELFF
TGTGCCAGCAGCTCTACAAACTGGACAGAACCGAACACCGGGGAGCTGTTTTTT
>TRBV7-9|.|TRBJ1-3|.
CASSIWEGNTIYF
TGTGCCAGCAGCATCTGGGAGGGGAACACCATATATTTT
>TRBV12-3/TRBV12-4|.|TRBJ1-1|TRBD1
CASSLRQGGLWNTEAFF
TGTGCCAGCAGTTTAAGACAGGGGGGTTTGTGGAACACTGAAGCTTTCTTT
>TRBV24-1|.|TRBJ2-7|.
CATSASSEQYF
TGTGCCACCAGTGCCTCGAGCGAGCAGTACTTC
>TRBV20-1|.|TRBJ2-1|TRBD1
CSARDTGTDNEQFF
TGCAGTGCTAGAGATACCGGGACAGACAATGAGCAGTTCTTC
>TRBV5-1|many|TRBJ2-1|.
CASSPVGSYNEQFF
TGCGCCAGCAGCCCCGTCGGGTCCTACAATGAGCAGTTCTTC
>TRBV12-3/TRBV12-4|.|TRBJ2-1|.
CASSLEGNVFF
TGTGCCAGCAGTTTAGAGGGAAATGTTTTCTTC
>TRBV29-1|many|TRBJ2-1|TRBD2
CSVEGHSGLAWNEQFF
TGCAGCGTTGAGGGCCATTCTGGACTAGCGTGGAATGAGCAGTTCTTC
>TRBV18|.|TRBJ1-1|.
CASSPTSLGYLNTEAFF
TGTGCCAGCTCACCTACTAGCCTAGGATACCTGAACACTGAAGCTTTCTTT
>TRBV7-2|.|TRBJ2-3|.
CASSPPPQGTTDTQYF
TGTGCCAGCAGCCCCCCTCCCCAGGGTACCACAGATACGCAGTATTTT
>TRBV7-2|.|TRBJ2-3|TRBD2
CASSPGLAGVGDTQYF
TGTGCCAGCAGCCCGGGACTAGCGGGAGTAGGTGATACGCAGTATTTT
>TRBV7-2|.|TRBJ1-4|.
CASSLRPTEKLFF
TGTGCCAGCAGCTTAAGGCCTACCGAAAAACTGTTTTTT
>TRBV19|.|TRBJ2-3|TRBD1
CATAGQGPTDTQYF
TGTGCCACCGCCGGACAGGGTCCAACAGATACGCAGTATTTT
>TRBV10-2|.|TRBJ2-1|TRBD2
CASSESGRSGGPFGYNEQFF
TGCGCCAGCAGTGAGTCGGGTAGGAGCGGGGGGCCGTTTGGATACAATGAGCAGTTCTTC
>TRBV19|few|TRBJ2-3|.
CASNSPAGTDTQYF
TGTGCCAGTAACTCCCCGGCGGGCACAGATACGCAGTATTTT
>TRBV5-1|.|TRBJ1-5|.
CASSLSQSEPNSNQPQHF
TGCGCCAGCAGCTTGAGTCAGAGCGAGCCGAATAGCAATCAGCCCCAGCATTTT
>TRBV20-1|.|TRBJ2-3|.
CSAREVYLGFLDTQYF
TGCAGTGCTAGAGAGGTGTACCTGGGGTTCTTAGATACGCAGTATTTT
>TRBV6-5|.|TRBJ1-6|TRBD1
CASSYHTRTGGSPLHF
TGTGCCAGCAGTTACCATACGAGGACAGGAGGTTCACCCCTCCACTTT
>TRBV12-3/TRBV12-4|few|TRBJ2-5|TRBD2
CASSSSGGPPETQYF
TGTGCCAGCAGTTCCAGCGGGGGGCCCCCGGAGACCCAGTACTTC
>TRBV5-5|.|TRBJ2-5|TRBD2
CASSLRELGSGGPVETQYF
TGTGCCAGCAGCTTGCGGGAGTTGGGTAGCGGGGGCCCCGTGGAGACCCAGTACTTC